Reported below is one TCR beta chain. Its antigen remains unidentified. A J-beta primer mix and a sample-barcoded 5' primer were used in a second PCR of about 7 to 12 cycles. TCRdb passed the 5' RACE reads through MiXCR, listing each CDR3 protein once. The data contain about 290,000 distinct CDR3 sequences, 27% of them singletons. The CDR3 totals 11 residues. Between the trimmed V and J ends, which lost 6 bases and 9 bases, there was a span of 11 bases. Individuals who donated were healthy Caucasians from Russia aged roughly 6 to 95. This sample is part of a study of blood T cells in healthy people across ages. Study results and limitations: Bulk PBMC profiling left naive and antigen-experienced comparisons inconclusive. With naive T cell percentage, TCR beta diversity showed a strong correlation.

Sequencing was carried out using blood. The chain joins TRBV12-3 or TRBV12-4 to TRBJ1-2, with D perhaps TRBD1 (6 bases). The receptor was isolated from a woman in her seventies in good health. CDR3 in DNA: TGTGCCAGCAGCCAGGGGACGCGCTACACCTTC. Translated: CASSQGTRYTF.